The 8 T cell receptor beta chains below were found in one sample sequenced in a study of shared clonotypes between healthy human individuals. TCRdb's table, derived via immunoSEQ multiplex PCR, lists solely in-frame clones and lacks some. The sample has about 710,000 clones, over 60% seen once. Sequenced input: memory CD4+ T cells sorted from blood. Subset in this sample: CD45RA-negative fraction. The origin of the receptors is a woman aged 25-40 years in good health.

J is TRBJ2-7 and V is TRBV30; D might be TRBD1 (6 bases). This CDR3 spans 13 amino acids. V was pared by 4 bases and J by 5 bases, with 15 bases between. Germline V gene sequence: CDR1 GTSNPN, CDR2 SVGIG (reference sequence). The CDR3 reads CAWTPGASHEQYF. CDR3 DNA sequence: TGTGCCTGGACGCCAGGGGCATCCCACGAGCAGTACTTC.

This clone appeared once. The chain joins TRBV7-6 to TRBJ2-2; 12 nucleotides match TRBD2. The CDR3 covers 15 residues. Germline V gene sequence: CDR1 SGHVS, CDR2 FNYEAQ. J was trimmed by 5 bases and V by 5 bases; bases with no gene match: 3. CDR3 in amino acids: CASSASGGVTGELFF. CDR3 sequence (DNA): TGTGCCAGCAGCGCTAGCGGGGGGGTGACCGGGGAGCTGTTTTTT.

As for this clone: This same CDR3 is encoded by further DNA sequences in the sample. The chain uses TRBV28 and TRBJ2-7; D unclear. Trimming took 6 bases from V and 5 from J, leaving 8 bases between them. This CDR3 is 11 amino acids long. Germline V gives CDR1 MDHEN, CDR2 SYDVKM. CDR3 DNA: TGTGCCAGCAGCCGAAACCACGAGCAGTACTTC. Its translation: CASSRNHEQYF. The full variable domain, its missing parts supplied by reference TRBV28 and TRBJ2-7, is DVKVTQSSRYLVKRTGEKVFLECVQDMDHENMFWYRQDPGLGLRLIYFSYDVKMKEKGDIPEGYSVSREKKERFSLILESASTNQTSMYLCASSRNHEQYFGPGTRLTVT.

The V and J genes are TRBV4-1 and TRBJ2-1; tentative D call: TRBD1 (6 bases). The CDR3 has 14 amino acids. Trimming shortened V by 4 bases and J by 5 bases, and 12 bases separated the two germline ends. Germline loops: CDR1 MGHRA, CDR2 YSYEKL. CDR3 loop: CASSLIDRNNEQFF. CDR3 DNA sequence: TGCGCCAGCAGCCTGATCGACAGGAACAATGAGCAGTTCTTC.

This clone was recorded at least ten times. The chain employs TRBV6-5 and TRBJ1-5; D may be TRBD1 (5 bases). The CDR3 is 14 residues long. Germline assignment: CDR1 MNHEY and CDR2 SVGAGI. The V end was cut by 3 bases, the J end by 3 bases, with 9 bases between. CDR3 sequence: CASSYTGHNQPQHF. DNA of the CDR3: TGTGCCAGCAGTTATACAGGACACAATCAGCCCCAGCATTTT.

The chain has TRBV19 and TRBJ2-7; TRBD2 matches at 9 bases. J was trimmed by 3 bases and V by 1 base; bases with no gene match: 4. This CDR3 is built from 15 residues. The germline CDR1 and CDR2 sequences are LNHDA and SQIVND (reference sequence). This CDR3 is CASSIGGRALYEQYF. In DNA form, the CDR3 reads TGTGCCAGTAGTATAGGCGGGAGGGCCCTCTACGAGCAGTACTTC.

In DNA form, the CDR3 reads TGCGCCAGCAGCCACTCGACAGGCGGTCAGCCCCAGCATTTT. The encoded protein is CASSHSTGGQPQHF. The chain couples TRBV4-1 to TRBJ1-5, with a tentative D call TRBD1 (6 bases). This CDR3 is 14 amino acids long. Per the germline V gene, CDR1 is MGHRA and CDR2 is YSYEKL. V lost 3 bases and J lost 6, with 12 bases in between.

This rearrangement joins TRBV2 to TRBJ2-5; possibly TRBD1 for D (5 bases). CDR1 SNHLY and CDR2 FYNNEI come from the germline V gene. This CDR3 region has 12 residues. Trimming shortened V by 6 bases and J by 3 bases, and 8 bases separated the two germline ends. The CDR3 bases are TGTGCCAGCAGGGACAATAAAGAGACCCAGTACTTC. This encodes CASRDNKETQYF.